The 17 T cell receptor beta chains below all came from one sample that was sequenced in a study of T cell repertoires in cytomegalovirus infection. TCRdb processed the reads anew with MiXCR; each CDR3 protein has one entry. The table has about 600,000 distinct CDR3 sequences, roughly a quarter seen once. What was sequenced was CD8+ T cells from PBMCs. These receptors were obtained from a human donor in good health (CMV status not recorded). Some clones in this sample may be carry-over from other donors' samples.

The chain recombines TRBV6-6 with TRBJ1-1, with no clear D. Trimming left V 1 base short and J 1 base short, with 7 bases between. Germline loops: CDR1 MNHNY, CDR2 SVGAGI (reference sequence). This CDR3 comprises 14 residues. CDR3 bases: TGTGCCAGCAGTTACTATCCGAGGAACACTGAAGCTTTCTTT. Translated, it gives CASSYYPRNTEAFF.

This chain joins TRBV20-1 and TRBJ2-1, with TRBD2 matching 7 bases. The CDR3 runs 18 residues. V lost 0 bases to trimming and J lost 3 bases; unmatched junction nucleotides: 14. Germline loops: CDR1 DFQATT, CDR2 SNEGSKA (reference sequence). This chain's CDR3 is CSARDWGDGGGDYNEQFF. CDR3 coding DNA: TGCAGTGCTAGAGATTGGGGAGACGGCGGGGGAGACTACAATGAGCAGTTCTTC.

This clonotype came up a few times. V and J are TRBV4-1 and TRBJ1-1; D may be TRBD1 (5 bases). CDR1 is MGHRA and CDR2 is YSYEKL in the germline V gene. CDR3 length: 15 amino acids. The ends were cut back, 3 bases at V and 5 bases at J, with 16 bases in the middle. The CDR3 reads CASSHQAGGGTEAFF. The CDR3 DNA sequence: TGCGCCAGCAGCCACCAAGCCGGGGGTGGGACTGAAGCTTTCTTT.

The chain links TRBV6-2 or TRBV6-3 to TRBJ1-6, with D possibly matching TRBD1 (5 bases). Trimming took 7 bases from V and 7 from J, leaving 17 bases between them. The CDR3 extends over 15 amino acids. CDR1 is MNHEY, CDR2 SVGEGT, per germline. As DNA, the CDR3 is TGTGCCAGCAATACCTGGGACCTGGACAATTCACCCCTCCACTTT. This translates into CASNTWDLDNSPLHF.

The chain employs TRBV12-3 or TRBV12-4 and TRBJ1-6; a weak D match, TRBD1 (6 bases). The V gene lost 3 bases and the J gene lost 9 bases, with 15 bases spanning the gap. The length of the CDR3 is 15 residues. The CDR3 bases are TGTGCCAGCAGTTTCCAGGGGCCTTTGGGTTCACCCCTCCACTTT. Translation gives CASSFQGPLGSPLHF.

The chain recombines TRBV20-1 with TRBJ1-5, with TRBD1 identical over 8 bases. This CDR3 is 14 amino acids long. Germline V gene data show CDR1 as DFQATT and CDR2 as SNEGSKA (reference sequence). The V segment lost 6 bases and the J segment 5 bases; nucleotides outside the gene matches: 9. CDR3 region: CSALGEDRDQPQHF. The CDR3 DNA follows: TGCAGTGCCCTAGGAGAGGACAGGGATCAGCCCCAGCATTTT.

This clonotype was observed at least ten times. CDR3 protein: CASSSPETNTQYF. In DNA form, the CDR3 reads TGTGCCAGCAGCTCCCCGGAGACGAATACGCAGTATTTT. J is TRBJ2-3 and V is TRBV7-6, with no clear D. The CDR3 runs to 13 residues. V lost 4 bases and J lost 7, with 12 bases in between. CDR1 and CDR2 (germline): SGHVS, FNYEAQ.

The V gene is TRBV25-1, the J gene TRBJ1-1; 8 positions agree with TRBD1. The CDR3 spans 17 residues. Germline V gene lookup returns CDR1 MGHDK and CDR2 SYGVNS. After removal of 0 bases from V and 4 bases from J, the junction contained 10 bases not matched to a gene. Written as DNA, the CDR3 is TGTGCCAGCAGTGAATATTACCCCTCTACAGGGGGCACTGAAGCTTTCTTT. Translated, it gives CASSEYYPSTGGTEAFF.

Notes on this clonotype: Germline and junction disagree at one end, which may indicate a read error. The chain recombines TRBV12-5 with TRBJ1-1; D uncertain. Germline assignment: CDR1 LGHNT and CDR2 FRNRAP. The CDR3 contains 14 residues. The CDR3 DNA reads TGTGCTAGTGGTTTTAACCGGGCCGCGACTGAAACTTTCTTT. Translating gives CASGFNRAATETFF.

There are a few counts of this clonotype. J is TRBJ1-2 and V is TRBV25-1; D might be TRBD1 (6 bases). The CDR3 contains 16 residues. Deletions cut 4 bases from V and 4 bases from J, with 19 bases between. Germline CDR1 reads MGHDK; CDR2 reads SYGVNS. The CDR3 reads CASSGGTGSFRYGYTF. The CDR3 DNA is TGTGCCAGCAGTGGGGGAACAGGGTCGTTCCGCTATGGCTACACCTTC.

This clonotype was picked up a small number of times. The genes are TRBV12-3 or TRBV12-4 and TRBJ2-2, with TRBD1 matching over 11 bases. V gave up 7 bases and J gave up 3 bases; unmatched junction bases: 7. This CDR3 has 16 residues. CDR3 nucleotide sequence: TGTGCCAGCACCTTGGACAGGGGGCGAGACACCGGGGAGCTGTTTTTT. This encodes CASTLDRGRDTGELFF.

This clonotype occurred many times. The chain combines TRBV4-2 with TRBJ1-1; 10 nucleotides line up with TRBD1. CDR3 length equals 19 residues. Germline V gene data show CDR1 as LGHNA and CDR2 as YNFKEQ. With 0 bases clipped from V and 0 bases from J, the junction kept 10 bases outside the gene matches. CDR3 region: CASSQDLGWTGGMNTEAFF. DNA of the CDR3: TGTGCCAGCAGCCAAGATCTCGGGTGGACAGGGGGGATGAACACTGAAGCTTTCTTT.

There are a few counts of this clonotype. The CDR3 is CATSRDRGTNQPQHF. DNA of the CDR3: TGTGCCACCAGCAGAGATAGGGGGACGAATCAGCCCCAGCATTTT. This chain joins TRBV15 and TRBJ1-5; tentatively, D is TRBD1 (6 bases). The CDR3 spans 15 residues. The germline V and J ends were trimmed by 0 bases and 4 bases, with 10 bases remaining between them. Germline V gene lookup returns CDR1 LNHNV and CDR2 YYDKDF (reference sequence).

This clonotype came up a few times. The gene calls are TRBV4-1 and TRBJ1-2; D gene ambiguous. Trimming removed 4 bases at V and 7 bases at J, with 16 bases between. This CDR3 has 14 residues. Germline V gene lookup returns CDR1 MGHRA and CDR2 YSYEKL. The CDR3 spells CASSLGPGTSGYTF. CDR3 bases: TGCGCCAGCAGCCTAGGGCCGGGCACAAGTGGCTACACCTTC.

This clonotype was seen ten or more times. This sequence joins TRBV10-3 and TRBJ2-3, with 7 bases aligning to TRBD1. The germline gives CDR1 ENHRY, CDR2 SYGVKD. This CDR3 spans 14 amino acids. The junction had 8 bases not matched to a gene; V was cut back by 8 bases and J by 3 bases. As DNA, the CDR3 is TGTGCCATCGGGGAGACAGGGTCGACAGATACGCAGTATTTT. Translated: CAIGETGSTDTQYF.

The CDR3 here is CASRGGAVRFYGYTF. The CDR3 nucleotides are TGTGCCAGCCGTGGGGGGGCGGTGAGATTCTATGGCTACACCTTC. The chain combines TRBV25-1 with TRBJ1-2; tentative D call: TRBD1 (6 bases). V was pared by 8 bases and J by 4 bases, with 20 bases between. CDR3 length: 15 amino acids. Germline values: CDR1 MGHDK, CDR2 SYGVNS.

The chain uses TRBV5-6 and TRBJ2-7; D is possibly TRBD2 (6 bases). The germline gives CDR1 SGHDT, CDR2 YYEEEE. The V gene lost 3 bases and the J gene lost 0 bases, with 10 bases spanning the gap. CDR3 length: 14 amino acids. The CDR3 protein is CASSSLASSYEQYV. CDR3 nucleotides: TGTGCCAGCAGCTCCCTAGCGAGCTCCTACGAGCAGTACGTC.